The 17 T cell receptor beta chains below were found in one sample sequenced in a study of CD8 T cells in ankylosing spondylitis. TCRdb reanalysed the 5' RACE reads using MiXCR and keeps one entry per CDR3 protein. The sample carries a few hundred thousand distinct CDR3 sequences, around a tenth recorded once. Sample: blood, either unsorted or a sorted T cell fraction (not recorded which). The receptor set was obtained from a female donor with ankylosing spondylitis or in good health (not recorded which).

The sample holds a few counts of this clonotype. The chain joins TRBV7-8 to TRBJ2-4, with TRBD1 identical over 8 bases. The V segment lost 4 bases and the J segment 0 bases; nucleotides outside the gene matches: 5. CDR3 length equals 16 residues. Germline CDR1 is SGHVS and CDR2 is FQNEAQ. This CDR3 is CASSSGGREAKNIQYF. The CDR3 DNA reads TGTGCCAGCAGCTCAGGGGGCAGGGAAGCCAAAAACATTCAGTACTTC.

This clonotype was seen ten or more times. J is TRBJ2-2 and V is TRBV12-3 or TRBV12-4, with 8 bases fitting TRBD1. Trimming cost V 5 bases and J 4 bases; bases outside gene matches: 9. This CDR3 contains 16 residues. The CDR3 DNA reads TGTGCCAGCAGTCAGGGACAGGTCACCGTCACCGGGGAGCTGTTTTTT. It specifies CASSQGQVTVTGELFF.

The chain recombines TRBV20-1 with TRBJ2-2, with 9 bases fitting TRBD2. The CDR3 loop spans 16 amino acids. The germline V gene encodes CDR1 DFQATT and CDR2 SNEGSKA (reference sequence). Trimming removed 0 bases from V and 5 bases from J; junction bases left unmatched: 7. The CDR3 DNA reads as TGCAGTGCTAGAGACGTGGCGACTAGCGGTACCGGGGAGCTGTTTTTT. Protein product: CSARDVATSGTGELFF.

This clonotype was detected ten times or more. This sequence joins TRBV12-3 or TRBV12-4 and TRBJ1-5, with D perhaps matching TRBD1 (6 bases). With 4 bases removed from V and 7 bases from J, the gap between germline ends came to 11 bases. The CDR3 has 13 residues. The CDR3 region has the DNA TGTGCCAGCAGTTCCCAGCAGGGGCAGCCCCAGCATTTT. This translates into CASSSQQGQPQHF.

This clonotype occurred a few times. CDR3 in DNA: TGTGCCAGCAGCCAAGATGCTGGCCACCGACTCAATGAGCAGTTCTTC. Amino acids: CASSQDAGHRLNEQFF. The chain uses TRBV4-2 and TRBJ2-1; unclear D gene. Germline values: CDR1 LGHNA, CDR2 YNFKEQ. Trimming removed 0 bases at V and 6 bases at J, with 15 bases between. The CDR3 is 16 residues long.

This clonotype was observed at least ten times. The chain has TRBV5-5 and TRBJ2-2; D ambiguous. Trimming removed 6 bases at V and 8 bases at J, with 17 bases between. Germline V lookup: CDR1 SGHKS, CDR2 YYEKEE (reference sequence). The CDR3 is made up of 14 amino acids. CDR3 protein: CASTKWSAEGELFF. The CDR3 DNA reads as TGTGCCAGCACCAAATGGAGTGCGGAGGGGGAGCTGTTTTTT.

At least ten counts were recorded for this clonotype. The CDR3 nucleotides are TGTGCCAGTGTCCCCGGCGGGGGGGCATGGAATGAGCAGTTCTTC. This translates into CASVPGGGAWNEQFF. This chain links TRBV12-3 or TRBV12-4 with TRBJ2-1; 9 nucleotides agree with TRBD2. The CDR3 spans 15 residues. Trimming cost V 9 bases and J 7 bases; bases outside gene matches: 13.

The table lists this clonotype with many counts. The rearrangement links TRBV27 to TRBJ2-7; D possibly matches TRBD1 or TRBD2 (5 bases each). CDR3 size: 14 residues. Germline values: CDR1 MNHEY, CDR2 SMNVEV (reference sequence). The V gene lost 2 bases and the J gene lost 4 bases, with 12 bases spanning the gap. The CDR3 bases are TGTGCCAGCAGTTTAGGACGGGGCGGGTACGAGCAGTACTTC. Residues: CASSLGRGGYEQYF.

The sample holds many counts of this clonotype. The chain recombines TRBV12-3 or TRBV12-4 with TRBJ2-7; weak D call: TRBD2 (5 bases). V lost 5 bases and J 3 bases, leaving 17 bases between the germline ends. The CDR3 is 15 residues long. The DNA for the CDR3 is TGTGCCAGCAGTCCAGGCCCTTCGGGATACTACGAGCAGTACTTC. This encodes CASSPGPSGYYEQYF.

This clonotype appeared many times. CDR3 sequence: CAWSEGSSYNEQFF. CDR3 DNA sequence: TGTGCCTGGAGTGAGGGGAGCTCCTACAATGAGCAGTTCTTC. V usage is TRBV30 and J usage is TRBJ2-1; D possibly matches TRBD1 or TRBD2 (5 bases each). CDR3 size: 14 residues. In germline, CDR1 is GTSNPN, CDR2 SVGIG (reference sequence). V was cut by 1 base and J by 0 bases, with 7 bases left in between.

Concerning this clonotype itself: One base away lies a much larger clone, so this may be a sequencing read error. The rearrangement links TRBV20-1 to TRBJ1-3; the D gene is possibly TRBD1 (5 bases). The germline V and J ends were trimmed by 3 bases and 0 bases, with 9 bases remaining between them. This CDR3 comprises 14 residues. Looked up from germline, CDR1 is DFQATT and CDR2 is SNEGSKA (reference sequence). DNA for the CDR3: TGCAGTGCTAGCAGGGCCTACTCTGGAAACACCATATATTTT. This sequence encodes CSASRAYSGNTIYF.

This clonotype was seen repeatedly, ten times or more. This chain connects TRBV29-1 to TRBJ1-2; D is unclear. Trimming left V 4 bases short and J 7 bases short, with 13 bases between. CDR3 length: 12 amino acids. CDR1 is SQVTM and CDR2 is ANQGSEA in the germline V gene. CDR3 sequence: CSVAGSWSGYTF. CDR3 DNA: TGCAGCGTTGCGGGGAGTTGGTCTGGCTACACCTTC. Full variable domain (rest looked up from reference TRBV29-1 and TRBJ1-2): SAVISQKPSRDICQRGTSLTIQCQVDSQVTMMFWYRQQPGQSLTLIATANQGSEATYESGFVIDKFPISRPNLTFSTLTVSNMSPEDSSIYLCSVAGSWSGYTFGSGTRLTVV.

The genes are TRBV30 and TRBJ1-1, with a weak D call TRBD1 (5 bases). CDR1 GTSNPN and CDR2 SVGIG come from the germline V gene (reference sequence). Trimming left V 5 bases short and J 8 bases short, with 15 bases between. CDR3 length equals 12 residues. CDR3 in amino acids: CAWGSGRGEAFF. The CDR3 DNA is TGTGCCTGGGGATCCGGACGGGGGGAAGCTTTCTTT.

This clonotype has ten or more counts. The V and J genes are TRBV10-3 and TRBJ2-3; D is possibly TRBD1 (6 bases). Germline V gene sequence: CDR1 ENHRY, CDR2 SYGVKD. Trimming shortened V by 2 bases and J by 0 bases, and 6 bases separated the two germline ends. This CDR3 has 14 residues. The CDR3 DNA follows: TGTGCCATCAGTGAGGGACAGAGCACAGATACGCAGTATTTT. Translating gives CAISEGQSTDTQYF.

This clonotype was seen a handful of times. V usage is TRBV10-3 and J usage is TRBJ2-5; D tentatively fits TRBD1 or TRBD2 (5 bases each). Germline loops: CDR1 ENHRY, CDR2 SYGVKD. CDR3 size: 12 residues. Trimming took 8 bases from V and 5 from J, leaving 12 bases between them. The CDR3 is CAIGEEGETQYF. CDR3 coding DNA: TGTGCCATCGGAGAAGAGGGGGAGACCCAGTACTTC.

This clonotype was detected only a few times. Sequence at one end of the junction differs from germline and may be a read error. This chain links TRBV20-1 with TRBJ1-1; TRBD1 might be the D (6 bases). The CDR3 sequence is 16 residues long. Per the germline V gene, CDR1 is DFQATT and CDR2 is SNEGSKA (reference sequence). The CDR3 DNA reads as TGCTGTGCTAGGCCGATCCCGGGACATGTAGACCCTGAAGCTTTCTTT. Translation: CCARPIPGHVDPEAFF.

In this sample, this clonotype turned up many times. The genes are TRBV20-1 and TRBJ2-7; D perhaps matches TRBD1 (6 bases). Germline CDR1 DFQATT, CDR2 SNEGSKA (reference sequence). V was clipped by 0 bases and J by 8 bases, with 14 bases between them. The CDR3 is 13 residues long. Here the CDR3 reads CSAREGAPPKQYF. DNA for the CDR3: TGCAGTGCTAGAGAGGGGGCTCCTCCCAAGCAGTACTTC.